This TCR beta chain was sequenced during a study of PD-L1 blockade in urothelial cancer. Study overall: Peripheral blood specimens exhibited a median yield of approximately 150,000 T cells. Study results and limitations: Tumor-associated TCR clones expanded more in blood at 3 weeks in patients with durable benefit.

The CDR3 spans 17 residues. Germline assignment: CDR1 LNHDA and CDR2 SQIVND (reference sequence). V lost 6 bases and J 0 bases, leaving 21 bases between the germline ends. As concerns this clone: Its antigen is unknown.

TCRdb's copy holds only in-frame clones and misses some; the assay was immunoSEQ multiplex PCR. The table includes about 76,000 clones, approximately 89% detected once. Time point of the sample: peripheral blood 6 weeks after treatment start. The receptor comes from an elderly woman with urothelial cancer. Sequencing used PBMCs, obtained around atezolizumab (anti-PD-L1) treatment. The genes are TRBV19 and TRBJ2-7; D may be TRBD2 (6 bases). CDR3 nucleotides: TGTGCCAGTAGCTTCCATGTTGGCGGGATTAGCTCCTACGAGCAGTACTTC. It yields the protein CASSFHVGGISSYEQYF.